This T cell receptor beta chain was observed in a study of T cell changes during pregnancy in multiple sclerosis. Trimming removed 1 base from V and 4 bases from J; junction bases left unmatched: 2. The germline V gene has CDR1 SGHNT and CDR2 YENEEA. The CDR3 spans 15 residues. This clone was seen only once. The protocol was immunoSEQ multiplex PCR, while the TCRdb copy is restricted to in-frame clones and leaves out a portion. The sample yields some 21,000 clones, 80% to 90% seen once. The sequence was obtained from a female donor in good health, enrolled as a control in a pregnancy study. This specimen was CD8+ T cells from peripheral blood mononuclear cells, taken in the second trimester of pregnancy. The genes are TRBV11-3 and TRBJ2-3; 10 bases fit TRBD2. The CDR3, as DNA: TGTGCCAGCAGCTTAGGACTAGCGGGCCCAGATACGCAGTATTTT. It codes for CASSLGLAGPDTQYF.